This TCR beta chain was sequenced for a study of glioma-infiltrating T cells after dendritic cell vaccination. V gave up 0 bases and J gave up 3 bases; unmatched junction bases: 3. CDR1 is SGHTS, CDR2 YDEGEE, per germline. The CDR3 is 15 amino acids. Sequencing used immunoSEQ multiplex PCR; TCRdb keeps in-frame clones, though not all of them. The top ten hold approximately 12% of the sample, which has roughly 100,000 clones, roughly 81% seen once. None of the glioblastoma patients had an isocitrate dehydrogenase mutation. This clone was counted a few times. Sequencing used blood, obtained before dendritic cell vaccination. This chain joins TRBV5-8 and TRBJ1-5; 7 bases match TRBD1. The TCR was taken from a human donor with glioblastoma. CDR3 residues: CASSLAQGINQPQHF. The DNA of the CDR3 is TGTGCCAGCAGCTTGGCACAGGGGATCAATCAGCCCCAGCATTTT.